This TCR beta chain was found in a study of cytomegalovirus exposure and HLA in healthy donors. Study summary: The approximately 110 validation repertoires and the approximately 670 first-cohort repertoires shared a platform, a later analysis reported.

Sequencing used immunoSEQ multiplex PCR; TCRdb keeps in-frame clones, though not all of them. The profile shows roughly 220,000 clones, around nine tenths of them singletons. With regard to this clone: The antigen remains unidentified.

Study-level results: The study flagged some 170 TCR beta chains as cytomegalovirus-associated.

Per the germline V gene, CDR1 is SGDLS and CDR2 is YYNGEE. The CDR3 loop spans 17 amino acids. Unmatched junction bases numbered 7, after V lost 0 bases and J lost 4 bases. The origin of this receptor is a woman younger than 30 in good health and CMV-seronegative. The source material was PBMCs. The genes are TRBV9 and TRBJ2-2, with 9 bases lining up with TRBD2. CDR3 protein: CASSVDGGRAPTGELFF. CDR3 DNA: TGTGCCAGCAGCGTAGACGGCGGGAGGGCCCCCACCGGGGAGCTGTTTTTT.